Listed below are T cell receptor beta chains from one sample, sequenced in a study of T cell responses to AZD1222 COVID-19 vaccine. Repertoires were generated with immunoSEQ multiplex PCR, while TCRdb's copy carries only in-frame clones and drops some. This table holds about 67,000 clones, 84% found once. The specimen comprised peripheral blood, sampled on day 0 of AZD1222 vaccination. The source is an adult in good health. CDR3s include the opening cysteine and the closing phenylalanine or tryptophan. Each record gives: D gene, J gene, CDR3 length, V gene, clone size, CDR3 DNA, CDR3 protein. A D gene is named only where the DNA matches it firmly. Expanded clones get a size class; other rows say once, few or many, or leave the size out.

d_gene: -; j_gene: TRBJ1-5; len: 13; v_gene: TRBV18; abundance: -; CDR3nt: TGTGCCAGCTCACCGGGGAGGGGGGAGCCCCAGCATTTT; CDR3aa: CASSPGRGEPQHF
d_gene: -; j_gene: TRBJ1-4; len: 17; v_gene: TRBV11-2; abundance: -; CDR3nt: TGTGCCAGCAGCTCCTTGGGACGGTTCGCAACTAATGAAAAACTGTTTTTT; CDR3aa: CASSSLGRFATNEKLFF
d_gene: -; j_gene: TRBJ2-1; len: 15; v_gene: TRBV27; abundance: -; CDR3nt: TGTGCCAGCAGTTTATCACAGGGTACGTACAATGAGCAGTTCTTC; CDR3aa: CASSLSQGTYNEQFF
d_gene: -; j_gene: TRBJ1-5; len: 15; v_gene: TRBV7-8; abundance: -; CDR3nt: TGTGCCAGCAGCTTAGAATCGGGATTCGCTCAGCCCCAGCATTTT; CDR3aa: CASSLESGFAQPQHF
d_gene: -; j_gene: TRBJ1-1; len: 14; v_gene: TRBV18; abundance: few; CDR3nt: TGTGCCAGCTCTCAGGGAAAGCATGGCACTGAAGCTTTCTTT; CDR3aa: CASSQGKHGTEAFF
d_gene: -; j_gene: TRBJ1-5; len: 13; v_gene: TRBV29-1; abundance: -; CDR3nt: TGCAGCGTGGGGGGGGACGAATATCAGCCCCAGCATTTT; CDR3aa: CSVGGDEYQPQHF
d_gene: -; j_gene: TRBJ2-2; len: 15; v_gene: TRBV9; abundance: -; CDR3nt: TGTGCCAGCAGCGTAGTGCAGGGGAACACCGGGGAGCTGTTTTTT; CDR3aa: CASSVVQGNTGELFF
d_gene: -; j_gene: TRBJ2-6; len: 13; v_gene: TRBV18; abundance: -; CDR3nt: TGTGCCAGCCACCTCTCTGGGGCCAACGTCCTGACTTTC; CDR3aa: CASHLSGANVLTF
d_gene: -; j_gene: TRBJ2-7; len: 14; v_gene: TRBV18; abundance: -; CDR3nt: TGTGCCAGCTCACCACCGGGACAAACCTACGAGCAGTACTTC; CDR3aa: CASSPPGQTYEQYF
d_gene: -; j_gene: TRBJ2-1; len: 15; v_gene: TRBV5-1; abundance: -; CDR3nt: TGCGCCAGCAGCGTGGGACATGGCTCCTACAATGAGCAGTTCTTC; CDR3aa: CASSVGHGSYNEQFF
d_gene: -; j_gene: TRBJ2-5; len: 15; v_gene: TRBV7-3; abundance: -; CDR3nt: TGTGCCAGCAGCCTCCGTCCCGGGCTTCAAGAGACCCAGTACTTC; CDR3aa: CASSLRPGLQETQYF
d_gene: -; j_gene: TRBJ1-4; len: 14; v_gene: TRBV9; abundance: -; CDR3nt: TGTGCCAGCAGCGCATCTCACAGGGTTGAAAAACTGTTTTTT; CDR3aa: CASSASHRVEKLFF
d_gene: -; j_gene: TRBJ1-5; len: 13; v_gene: TRBV2; abundance: -; CDR3nt: TGTGCCACCGGGACGGACGCTAATCAGCCCCAGCATTTT; CDR3aa: CATGTDANQPQHF
d_gene: TRBD2; j_gene: TRBJ2-3; len: 14; v_gene: TRBV11-2; abundance: -; CDR3nt: TGTGCCAGCAGTAGCGGGACAAGCACAGATACGCAGTATTTT; CDR3aa: CASSSGTSTDTQYF
d_gene: -; j_gene: TRBJ2-1; len: 15; v_gene: TRBV29-1; abundance: -; CDR3nt: TGCAGCTGGGGGGGAAGGGGGAGTTCCTACAATGAGCAGTTCTTC; CDR3aa: CSWGGRGSSYNEQFF
d_gene: TRBD1; j_gene: TRBJ1-4; len: 20; v_gene: TRBV4-1; abundance: -; CDR3nt: TGCGCCAGCAGCCAAGGTCCGGGACAGGGGCTTCGGGCCGCTAATGAAAAACTGTTTTTT; CDR3aa: CASSQGPGQGLRAANEKLFF
d_gene: TRBD2; j_gene: TRBJ2-1; len: 15; v_gene: TRBV19; abundance: -; CDR3nt: TGTGCCAGTAGTACGGGGACTACCTCCTCCGATGAGCAGTTCTTC; CDR3aa: CASSTGTTSSDEQFF
d_gene: TRBD1; j_gene: TRBJ2-2; len: 15; v_gene: TRBV7-3; abundance: -; CDR3nt: TGTGCCAGCAGTACACCGGGACAGGGGTCAGAGGAGCTGTTTTTT; CDR3aa: CASSTPGQGSEELFF
d_gene: -; j_gene: TRBJ2-2; len: 13; v_gene: TRBV6-2/TRBV6-3; abundance: -; CDR3nt: TGTGCCAGCAGCCCGACAGTCACCGGGGAGCTGTTTTTT; CDR3aa: CASSPTVTGELFF
d_gene: -; j_gene: TRBJ2-3; len: 17; v_gene: TRBV4-3; abundance: -; CDR3nt: TGCGCCAGCAGCCAAGATCGAAGAGGGAGCAGCACAGATACGCAGTATTTT; CDR3aa: CASSQDRRGSSTDTQYF
d_gene: -; j_gene: TRBJ1-6; len: 17; v_gene: TRBV7-8; abundance: -; CDR3nt: TGTGCCAGCAGCCTATACGGCCTGAGCTCCTATAATTCACCCCTCCACTTT; CDR3aa: CASSLYGLSSYNSPLHF
d_gene: -; j_gene: TRBJ1-1; len: 11; v_gene: TRBV6-2/TRBV6-3; abundance: -; CDR3nt: TGTGCCAGCAGTGGTCGGCTGGAAGCTTTCTTT; CDR3aa: CASSGRLEAFF
d_gene: -; j_gene: TRBJ1-6; len: 13; v_gene: TRBV7-8; abundance: -; CDR3nt: TGTGCCAGCAGTCGGGGGGGACTTTCACCCCTCCACTTT; CDR3aa: CASSRGGLSPLHF
d_gene: TRBD2; j_gene: TRBJ2-3; len: 13; v_gene: TRBV13; abundance: -; CDR3nt: TGTGCCAGCAGCTCTAGCGGGTCCGGCACGCAGTATTTT; CDR3aa: CASSSSGSGTQYF
d_gene: -; j_gene: TRBJ1-6; len: 13; v_gene: TRBV2; abundance: -; CDR3nt: TGTGCCAGCAAAGGTGCCCCGGAGACACCCCTCCACTTT; CDR3aa: CASKGAPETPLHF
d_gene: -; j_gene: TRBJ1-2; len: 16; v_gene: TRBV28; abundance: -; CDR3nt: TGTGCCAGCAGTCCACCCCCCCACAGAGCTAGCTATGGCTACACCTTC; CDR3aa: CASSPPPHRASYGYTF